This TCR beta chain was documented in a study of blood T cell repertoires in COVID-19. About the study: Samples of COVID-19 (acute and convalescent) were obtained from the United States, Italy and Spain. T cells, B-cell-depleted T cells, or PBMCs supplied cDNA or gDNA.

CDR3 length: 15 residues. Germline values: CDR1 SGHTA, CDR2 FQGNSA. With V trimmed by 6 bases and J by 1 base, 9 bases remained unmatched. Per the authors' pipeline: The assay estimated nucleated cells by amplifying reference gene primers. Produced via immunoSEQ multiplex PCR; TCRdb's table is partial and in-frame only. That table supplies the V and J calls and clone size; D and trimming were determined from the DNA. The sample lists about 99,000 clones; roughly 80% were seen once. The chain uses TRBV7-2 and TRBJ2-7; 7 nucleotides line up with TRBD1. The clonotype originates from a woman older than 75 with active or convalescent COVID-19. The material sequenced was peripheral blood. The DNA for the CDR3 is TGTGCCAGCAGTCACTCAGAGACAGGGTCCTACGAGCAGTACTTC. Translating gives CASSHSETGSYEQYF.